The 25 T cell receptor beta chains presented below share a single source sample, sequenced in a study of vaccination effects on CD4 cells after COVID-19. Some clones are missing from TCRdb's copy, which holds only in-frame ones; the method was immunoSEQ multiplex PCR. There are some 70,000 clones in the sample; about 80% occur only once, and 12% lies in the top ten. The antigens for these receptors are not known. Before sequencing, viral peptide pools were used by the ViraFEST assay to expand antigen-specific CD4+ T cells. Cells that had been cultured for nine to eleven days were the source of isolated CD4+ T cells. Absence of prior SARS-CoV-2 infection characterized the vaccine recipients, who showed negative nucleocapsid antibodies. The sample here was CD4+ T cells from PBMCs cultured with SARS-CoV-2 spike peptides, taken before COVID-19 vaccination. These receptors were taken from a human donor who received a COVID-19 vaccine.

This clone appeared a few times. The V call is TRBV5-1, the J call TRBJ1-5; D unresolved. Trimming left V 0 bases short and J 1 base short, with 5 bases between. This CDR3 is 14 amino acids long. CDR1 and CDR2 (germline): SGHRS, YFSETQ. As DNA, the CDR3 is TGCGCCAGCAGCTTGGAGGGAAGCAATCAGCCCCAGCATTTT. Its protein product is CASSLEGSNQPQHF.

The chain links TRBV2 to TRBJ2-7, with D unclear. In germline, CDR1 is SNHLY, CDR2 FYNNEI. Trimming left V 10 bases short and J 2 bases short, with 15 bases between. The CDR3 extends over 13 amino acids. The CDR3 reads CATVRVPPYEQYV. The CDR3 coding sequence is TGTGCCACAGTCCGGGTCCCGCCCTACGAGCAGTACGTC.

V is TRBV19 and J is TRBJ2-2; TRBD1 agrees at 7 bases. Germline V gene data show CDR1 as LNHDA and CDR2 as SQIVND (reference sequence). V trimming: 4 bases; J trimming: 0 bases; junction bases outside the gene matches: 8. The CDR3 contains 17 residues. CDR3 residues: CASSTDRFGTNTGELFF. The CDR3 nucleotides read TGTGCCAGTAGTACGGACAGGTTTGGGACGAACACCGGGGAGCTGTTTTTT.

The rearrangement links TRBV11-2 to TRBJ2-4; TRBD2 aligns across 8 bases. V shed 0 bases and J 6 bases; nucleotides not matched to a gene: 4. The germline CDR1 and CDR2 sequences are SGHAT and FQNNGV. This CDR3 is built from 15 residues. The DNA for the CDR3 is TGTGCCAGCAGCTTAGAGCGGGGGGCCTTAAACATTCAGTACTTC. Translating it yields CASSLERGALNIQYF.

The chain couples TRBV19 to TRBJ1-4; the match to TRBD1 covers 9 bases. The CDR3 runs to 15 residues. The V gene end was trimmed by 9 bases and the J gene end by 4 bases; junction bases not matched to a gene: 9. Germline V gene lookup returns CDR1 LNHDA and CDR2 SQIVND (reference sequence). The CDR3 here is CASRDRDFSNEKLFF. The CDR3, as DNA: TGTGCCAGCCGGGACAGGGATTTTAGTAATGAAAAACTGTTTTTT. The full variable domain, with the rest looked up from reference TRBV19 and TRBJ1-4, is DGGITQSPKYLFRKEGQNVTLSCEQNLNHDAMYWYRQDPGQGLRLIYYSQIVNDFQKGDIAEGYSVSREKKESFPLTVTSAQKNPTAFYLCASRDRDFSNEKLFFGSGTQLSVL.

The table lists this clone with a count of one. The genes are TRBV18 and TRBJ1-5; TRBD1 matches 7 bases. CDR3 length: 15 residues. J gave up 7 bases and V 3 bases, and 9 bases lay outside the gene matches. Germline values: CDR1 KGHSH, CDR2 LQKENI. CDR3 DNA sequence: TGTGCCAGCTCACCGAATAAGGGGGCAGGGCAGCCCCAGCATTTT. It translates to CASSPNKGAGQPQHF. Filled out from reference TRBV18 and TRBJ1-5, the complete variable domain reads NAGVMQNPRHLVRRRGQEARLRCSPMKGHSHVYWYRQLPEEGLKFMVYLQKENIIDESGMPKERFSAEFPKEGPSILRIQQVVRGDSAAYFCASSPNKGAGQPQHFGDGTRLSIL.

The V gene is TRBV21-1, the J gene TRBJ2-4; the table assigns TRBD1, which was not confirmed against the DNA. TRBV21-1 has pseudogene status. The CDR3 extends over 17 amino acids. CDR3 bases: TGTGCCAGCAGCAAATGGGGACAGGTGCAGGGCAAAAACATTCAGTACTTC. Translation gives CASSKWGQVQGKNIQYF.

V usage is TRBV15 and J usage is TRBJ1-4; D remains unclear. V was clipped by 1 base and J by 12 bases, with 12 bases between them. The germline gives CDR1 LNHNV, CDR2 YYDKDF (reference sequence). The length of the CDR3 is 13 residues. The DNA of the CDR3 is TGTGCCACCAGCAGAGGGGGTCCGTTAGAACTGTTTTTT. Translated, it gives CATSRGGPLELFF. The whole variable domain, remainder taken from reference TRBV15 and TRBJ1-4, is DAMVIQNPRYQVTQFGKPVTLSCSQTLNHNVMYWYQQKSSQAPKLLFHYYDKDFNNEADTPDNFQSRRPNTSFCFLDIRSPGLGDTAMYLCATSRGGPLELFFGSGTQLSVL.

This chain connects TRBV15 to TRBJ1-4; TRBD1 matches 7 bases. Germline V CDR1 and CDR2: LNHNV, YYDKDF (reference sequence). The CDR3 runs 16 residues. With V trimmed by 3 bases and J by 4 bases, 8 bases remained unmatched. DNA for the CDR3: TGTGCCACCAGCAGCCCCGGGGCAGGGGGTAATGAAAAACTGTTTTTT. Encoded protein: CATSSPGAGGNEKLFF.

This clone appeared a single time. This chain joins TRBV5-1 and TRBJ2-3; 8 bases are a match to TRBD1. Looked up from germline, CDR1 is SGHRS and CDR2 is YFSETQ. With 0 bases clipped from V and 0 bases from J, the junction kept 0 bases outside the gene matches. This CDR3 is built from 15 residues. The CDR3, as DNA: TGCGCCAGCAGCTTGGACAGGGGGAGCACAGATACGCAGTATTTT. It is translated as CASSLDRGSTDTQYF.

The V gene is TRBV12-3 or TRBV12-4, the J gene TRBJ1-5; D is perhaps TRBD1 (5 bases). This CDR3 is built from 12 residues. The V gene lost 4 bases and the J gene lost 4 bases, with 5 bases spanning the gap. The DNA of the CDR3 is TGTGCCAGCAGTTCAGGGAATCAGCCCCAGCATTTT. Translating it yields CASSSGNQPQHF.

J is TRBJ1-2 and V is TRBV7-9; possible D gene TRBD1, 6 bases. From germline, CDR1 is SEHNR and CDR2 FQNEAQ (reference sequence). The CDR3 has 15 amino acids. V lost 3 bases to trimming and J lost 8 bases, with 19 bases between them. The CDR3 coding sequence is TGTGCCAGCAGCTTCCTACAGGGCCAGAGCGGAGGCTACACCTTC. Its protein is CASSFLQGQSGGYTF.

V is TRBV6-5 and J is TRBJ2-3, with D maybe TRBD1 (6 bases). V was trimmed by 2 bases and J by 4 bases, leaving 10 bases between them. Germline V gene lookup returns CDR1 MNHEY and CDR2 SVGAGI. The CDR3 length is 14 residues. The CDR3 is CASSYRGTPDTQYF. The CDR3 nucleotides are TGTGCCAGCAGTTACAGGGGGACCCCAGATACGCAGTATTTT.

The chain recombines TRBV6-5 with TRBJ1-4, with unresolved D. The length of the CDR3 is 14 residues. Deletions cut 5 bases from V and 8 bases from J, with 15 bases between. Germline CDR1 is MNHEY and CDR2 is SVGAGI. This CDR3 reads CASSQTRAGEKLFF. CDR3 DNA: TGTGCCAGCAGTCAGACACGGGCGGGAGAAAAACTGTTTTTT.

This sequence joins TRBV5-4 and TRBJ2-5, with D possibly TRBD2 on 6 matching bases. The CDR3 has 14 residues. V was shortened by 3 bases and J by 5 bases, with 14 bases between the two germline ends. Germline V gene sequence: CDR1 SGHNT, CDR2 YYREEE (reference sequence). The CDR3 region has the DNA TGTGCCAGCAGCTCTCCCACTAGCTGGGAGACCCAGTACTTC. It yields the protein CASSSPTSWETQYF. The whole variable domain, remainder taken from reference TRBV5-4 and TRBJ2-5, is ETGVTQSPTHLIKTRGQQVTLRCSSQSGHNTVSWYQQALGQGPQFIFQYYREEENGRGNFPPRFSGLQFPNYSSELNVNALELDDSALYLCASSSPTSWETQYFGPGTRLLVL.

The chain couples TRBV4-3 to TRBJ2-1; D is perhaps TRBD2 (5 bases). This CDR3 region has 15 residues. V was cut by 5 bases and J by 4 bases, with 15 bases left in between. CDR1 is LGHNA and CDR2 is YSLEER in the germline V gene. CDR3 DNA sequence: TGCGCCAGCAGCGAAAAGATGGGGAGATACAATGAGCAGTTCTTC. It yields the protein CASSEKMGRYNEQFF.

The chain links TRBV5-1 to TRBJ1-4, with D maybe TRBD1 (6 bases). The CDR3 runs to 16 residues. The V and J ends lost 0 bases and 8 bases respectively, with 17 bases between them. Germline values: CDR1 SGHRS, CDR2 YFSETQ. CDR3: CASSLDGRGADEKLFF. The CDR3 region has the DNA TGCGCCAGCAGCTTGGATGGTCGGGGGGCTGACGAAAAACTGTTTTTT.

Here the CDR3 reads CASSLGLGPGYNEQFF. DNA for the CDR3: TGTGCCAGCAGCTTAGGATTAGGACCGGGTTACAATGAGCAGTTCTTC. The chain couples TRBV7-8 to TRBJ2-1; D uncertain. Per germline, CDR1 SGHVS and CDR2 FQNEAQ. The CDR3 is 16 amino acids. The germline V and J ends were trimmed by 1 base and 4 bases, with 14 bases remaining between them.

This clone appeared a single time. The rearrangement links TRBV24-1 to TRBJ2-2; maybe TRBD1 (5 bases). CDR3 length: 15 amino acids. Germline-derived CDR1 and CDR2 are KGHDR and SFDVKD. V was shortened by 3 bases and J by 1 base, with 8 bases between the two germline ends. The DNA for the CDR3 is TGTGCCACCAGTGATCGTGGACAGAACACCGGGGAGCTGTTTTTT. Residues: CATSDRGQNTGELFF.

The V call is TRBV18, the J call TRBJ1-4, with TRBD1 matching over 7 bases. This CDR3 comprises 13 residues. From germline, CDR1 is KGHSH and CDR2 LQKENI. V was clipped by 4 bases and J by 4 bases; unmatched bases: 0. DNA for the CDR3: TGTGCCAGCTCACGGGACAGTAATGAAAAACTGTTTTTT. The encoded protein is CASSRDSNEKLFF.

CDR3 sequence (DNA): TGTGCCAGCAGTGATCAGAGCTTGAACACTGAAGCTTTCTTT. It codes for CASSDQSLNTEAFF. The rearrangement uses TRBV2 and TRBJ1-1; D unresolved. The CDR3 sequence is 14 residues long. Trimming stripped 3 bases from V and 0 bases from J, with 8 bases between. Germline V gene sequence: CDR1 SNHLY, CDR2 FYNNEI.

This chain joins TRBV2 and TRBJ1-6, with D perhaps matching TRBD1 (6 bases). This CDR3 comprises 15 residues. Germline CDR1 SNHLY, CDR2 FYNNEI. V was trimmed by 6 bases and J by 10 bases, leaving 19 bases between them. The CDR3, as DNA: TGTGCCAGCAGGCCCACGGGGGCCCTCGGGTCACCCCTCCACTTT. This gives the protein CASRPTGALGSPLHF.

CDR3: CASSLRRLAGDTDTQYF. CDR3 DNA sequence: TGTGCCAGCAGCTTACGTCGGTTGGCGGGCGACACAGATACGCAGTATTTT. J is TRBJ2-3 and V is TRBV7-2, with a weak D call TRBD2 (5 bases). Trimming took off 2 bases at V and 2 bases at J, with 17 bases between the two ends. Germline CDR1 is SGHTA and CDR2 is FQGNSA. CDR3 length equals 17 residues. The variable domain in full, completed from reference TRBV7-2 and TRBJ2-3, reads GAGVSQSPSNKVTEKGKDVELRCDPISGHTALYWYRQSLGQGLEFLIYFQGNSAPDKSGLPSDRFSAERTGGSVSTLTIQRTQQEDSAVYLCASSLRRLAGDTDTQYFGPGTRLTVL.

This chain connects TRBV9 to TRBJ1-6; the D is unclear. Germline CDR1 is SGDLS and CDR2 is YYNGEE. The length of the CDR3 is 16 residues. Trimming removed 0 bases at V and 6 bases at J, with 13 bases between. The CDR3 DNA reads TGTGCCAGCAGCGTAGGGGCAGACGGACTTAATTCACCCCTCCACTTT. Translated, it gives CASSVGADGLNSPLHF.

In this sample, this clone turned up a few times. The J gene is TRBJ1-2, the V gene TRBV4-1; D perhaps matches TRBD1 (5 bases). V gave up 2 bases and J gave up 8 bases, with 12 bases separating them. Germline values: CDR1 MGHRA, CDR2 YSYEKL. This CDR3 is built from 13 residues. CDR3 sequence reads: CASSQPGRSGYTF. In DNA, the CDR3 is TGCGCCAGCAGCCAACCAGGGAGGTCCGGCTACACCTTC.